Shown below are 2 T cell receptor beta chains from a single sample sequenced in a study of control samples from healthy donors and cancer patients. The method was immunoSEQ multiplex PCR; TCRdb's version includes in-frame clones alone and lacks a portion of them. The sample shows 150,000 to 200,000 clones, 90% to 95% of them seen only once. The sequenced material came from blood. These receptors came from a woman under 40 in good health.

The chain links TRBV28 to TRBJ2-1; TRBD2 matches 10 bases. The germline V gene has CDR1 MDHEN and CDR2 SYDVKM. The junction had 2 bases not matched to a gene; V was cut back by 8 bases and J by 7 bases. CDR3 size: 12 residues. This CDR3 reads CASQREGNEQFF. CDR3 bases: TGTGCCAGCCAGCGGGAGGGTAATGAGCAGTTCTTC.

This clone was detected once. The chain carries TRBV7-2 and TRBJ1-2; 8 bases align to TRBD1. Germline V gene lookup returns CDR1 SGHTA and CDR2 FQGNSA. The CDR3 covers 17 residues. Trimming at V came to 1 base and at J to 2 bases, leaving 9 bases not matched to a gene. CDR3 nucleotides: TGTGCCAGCAGCTTAGGTGGTGGAAGACAGGGGAACTATGGCTACACCTTC. It specifies CASSLGGGRQGNYGYTF.